A few counts support the clone carrying this T cell receptor beta chain. Method: immunoSEQ multiplex PCR; TCRdb's copy keeps in-frame clones and lacks some. The repertoire includes approximately 150,000 clones, around 94% of them detected once, and around 1.5% sits in the top ten. The data are from a study of control samples from healthy donors and cancer patients. Germline V CDR1 and CDR2: SGHRS, YFSETQ. The CDR3 length is 15 residues. V shed 4 bases and J 8 bases; nucleotides not matched to a gene: 10. Sequencing input: blood. The chain uses TRBV5-1 and TRBJ1-4; TRBD1 matches 8 bases. This TCR was sampled from a woman under 30 in good health. The CDR3 loop reads CASSPGGQGREKLFF. DNA of the CDR3: TGCGCCAGCAGCCCTGGTGGACAGGGAAGGGAAAAACTGTTTTTT. The complete variable domain, with remaining parts taken from reference TRBV5-1 and TRBJ1-4, reads KAGVTQTPRYLIKTRGQQVTLSCSPISGHRSVSWYQQTPGQGLQFLFEYFSETQRNKGNFPGRFSGRQFSNSRSEMNVSTLELGDSALYLCASSPGGQGREKLFFGSGTQLSVL.